This T cell receptor (beta chain) was documented in a study of blood T cell repertoires in COVID-19. V lost 0 bases, J lost 0 bases, and 12 bases lay in between. Germline CDR1 SGHDN, CDR2 FVKESK. The CDR3 runs to 17 residues. Using immunoSEQ multiplex PCR, the repertoire was profiled, and TCRdb retains in-frame clones only, with some absent. The repertoire holds 330,000 or so clones, with around nine tenths as singletons. Participants reported their clinical history, and cohort assignment relied on those reports. Within the 2 weeks before study entry, each person in the exposed group met a COVID-19 case.

This receptor was obtained from a woman aged 25-40 years who had been exposed to COVID-19. Source material: PBMCs or T cells enriched from blood (not recorded which). The chain couples TRBV14 to TRBJ1-3; D might be TRBD1 (5 bases). CDR3 DNA: TGTGCCAGCAGCCAAGATACAGGCCGGTTCTCTGGAAACACCATATATTTT. It yields the protein CASSQDTGRFSGNTIYF.